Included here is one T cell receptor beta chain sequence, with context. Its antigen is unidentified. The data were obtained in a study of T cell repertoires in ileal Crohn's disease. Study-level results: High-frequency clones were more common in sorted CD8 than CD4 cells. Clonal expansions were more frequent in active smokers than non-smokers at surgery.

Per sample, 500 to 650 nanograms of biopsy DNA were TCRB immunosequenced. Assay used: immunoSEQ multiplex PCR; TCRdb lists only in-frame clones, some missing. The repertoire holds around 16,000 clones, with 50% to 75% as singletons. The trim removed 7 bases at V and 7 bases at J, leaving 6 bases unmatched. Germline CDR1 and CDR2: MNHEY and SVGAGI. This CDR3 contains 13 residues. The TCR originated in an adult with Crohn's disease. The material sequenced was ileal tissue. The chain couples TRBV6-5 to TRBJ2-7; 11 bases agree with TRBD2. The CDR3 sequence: CASNPGTSGEQYF. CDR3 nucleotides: TGTGCCAGCAACCCAGGGACTAGCGGAGAGCAGTACTTC.